Sequencing of this T cell receptor beta chain was carried out in a study of T cells in Graves' hyperthyroidism and ophthalmopathy. Across the study: Peripheral blood was drawn at first diagnosis, prior to all treatment. The study, taken as a whole, reports: The blood repertoire included most of the expanded thyroid clonotypes above 0.001.

Each diagnosis drew on symptoms, thyroxine, TRAb, thyroid ultrasound and orbital computed tomography findings. The germline CDR1 and CDR2 sequences are SGHRS and YFSETQ. J was trimmed by 5 bases and V by 4 bases; bases with no gene match: 6. This CDR3 region has 15 residues. Amplified TCR beta CDR3 regions came from RNA transcripts. RT-PCR in the first round (using the HTBI primer set) targeted the TCR CDR3. Using its own MiXCR run on the multiplex PCR reads, TCRdb lists one record per CDR3 protein. This table has around 600,000 distinct CDR3 sequences, 15% to 19% appearing once. This clonotype was detected ten times or more. Its target is unknown.

The sequence derives from a woman aged 30 to 39 with Graves' hyperthyroidism. V usage is TRBV5-1 and J usage is TRBJ2-1; 10 bases map to TRBD2. Specimen: blood. DNA for the CDR3: TGCGCCAGCAGCACGACTAGCGGGCTTAACAATGAGCAGTTCTTC. This encodes CASSTTSGLNNEQFF. The full variable domain, in which reference TRBV5-1 and TRBJ2-1 provide the parts outside the CDR3, is KAGVTQTPRYLIKTRGQQVTLSCSPISGHRSVSWYQQTPGQGLQFLFEYFSETQRNKGNFPGRFSGRQFSNSRSEMNVSTLELGDSALYLCASSTTSGLNNEQFFGPGTRLTVL.